What follows are 14 T cell receptor beta chains derived from one specimen sequenced in a study of regulatory T cells in long-lasting Graves disease. Regarding time point: newly diagnosed GD, antithyroid drugs for less than 3 months. After RNA was extracted from PBMCs, the TCR library was made from it. Arm-PCR of CDR3 regions and iRepertoire HTBI primers were used to build TCR beta libraries. Each CDR3 protein gets one entry after TCRdb re-called the multiplex PCR reads with MiXCR. This table has 360,000 or so distinct CDR3 sequences, about a sixth appearing once. These data were also reused for a study on T cells in Graves' hyperthyroidism and ophthalmopathy.

Sequenced material: peripheral blood mononuclear cells (PBMCs), taken at new diagnosis, from a patient treated with antithyroid drugs. These receptors originate from a woman aged 18-29 years with Graves disease.

The J gene is TRBJ1-6, the V gene TRBV6-1; no definite D call. In germline, CDR1 is MNHNS, CDR2 SASEGT. The CDR3 runs 16 residues. The V end lost 6 bases, the J end lost 0 bases, and 12 bases lay between the germline ends. The CDR3 loop reads CASRVTESSYNSPLHF. The CDR3 DNA follows: TGTGCCAGCAGGGTGACCGAGAGCTCCTATAATTCACCCCTCCACTTT.

This clonotype was detected many times. The chain carries TRBV11-2 and TRBJ2-1, with 8 bases fitting TRBD2. The CDR3 extends over 13 amino acids. The J segment lost 12 bases and the V segment lost 4 bases, leaving 8 bases of the junction unmatched. Per germline, CDR1 SGHAT and CDR2 FQNNGV. DNA of the CDR3: TGTGCCAGCAGCTCTCTCTCTAGCGGGCCGCAGTTCTTC. Translation gives CASSSLSSGPQFF.

This sequence joins TRBV2 and TRBJ2-7; TRBD1 might be the D (5 bases). The CDR3 contains 13 residues. CDR1 SNHLY and CDR2 FYNNEI come from the germline V gene. Trimming left V 6 bases short and J 4 bases short, with 13 bases between. CDR3 nucleotides: TGTGCCAGCAGAACCGACAGCCGTTACGAGCAGTACTTC. The encoded protein is CASRTDSRYEQYF.

This clonotype was found many times. CDR3 in amino acids: CASSSWGLMDTQYF. The CDR3 DNA follows: TGTGCCAGCAGCTCCTGGGGCCTAATGGATACGCAGTATTTT. The chain joins TRBV7-2 to TRBJ2-3, with D perhaps matching TRBD1 (5 bases). The V gene's germline CDR1 is SGHTA and CDR2 FQGNSA. This CDR3 has 14 amino acids. V lost 4 bases and J lost 6, with 14 bases in between. Full variable domain (outside the CDR3, taken from reference TRBV7-2 and TRBJ2-3): GAGVSQSPSNKVTEKGKDVELRCDPISGHTALYWYRQSLGQGLEFLIYFQGNSAPDKSGLPSDRFSAERTGGSVSTLTIQRTQQEDSAVYLCASSSWGLMDTQYFGPGTRLTVL.

This clonotype has at least ten counts. The chain recombines TRBV4-1 with TRBJ2-7; D may be TRBD2 (6 bases). V lost 0 bases and J 0 bases, leaving 12 bases between the germline ends. Per the germline V gene, CDR1 is MGHRA and CDR2 is YSYEKL. The CDR3 is made up of 16 amino acids. Written as DNA, the CDR3 is TGCGCCAGCAGCCAAGATTGGCCGGGGGACTCCTACGAGCAGTACTTC. It codes for CASSQDWPGDSYEQYF.

As concerns this clonotype: Given a much more abundant clone one base away, this may be a read error. The chain is built from TRBV6-1 and TRBJ2-2; 12 bases map to TRBD1. J lost 1 base, V lost 4 bases, and 7 bases had no gene match. Per germline, CDR1 MNHNS and CDR2 SASEGT. This CDR3 spans 18 amino acids. CDR3 residues: CASSVRDRGRGNTGELFF. As DNA, the CDR3 is TGTGCCAGCAGTGTCCGGGACAGGGGGCGCGGGAACACCGGGGAGCTGTTTTTT.

The V call is TRBV4-1, the J call TRBJ1-5; no definite D call. Germline V gene data show CDR1 as MGHRA and CDR2 as YSYEKL. CDR3 length: 13 residues. V was pared by 2 bases and J by 3 bases, with 5 bases between. The CDR3 coding sequence is TGCGCCAGCAGCCAAAACACCAATCAGCCCCAGCATTTT. Protein product: CASSQNTNQPQHF.

This chain connects TRBV5-8 to TRBJ1-1; a weak D match, TRBD1 (6 bases). V dropped 4 bases and J dropped 3 bases, with 16 bases sitting between them. In germline, CDR1 is SGHTS, CDR2 YDEGEE. There are 15 residues in the CDR3. The CDR3 DNA reads as TGTGCCAGCAGCAACGGACAGAATGGGTACACTGAAGCTTTCTTT. Amino acids: CASSNGQNGYTEAFF.

The chain joins TRBV7-9 to TRBJ2-6; tentatively, D is TRBD2 (6 bases). The germline V and J ends were trimmed by 4 bases and 3 bases, with 16 bases remaining between them. CDR3 length: 17 amino acids. From germline, CDR1 is SEHNR and CDR2 FQNEAQ (reference sequence). The CDR3 loop is CASSWDWDRSGANVLTF. The CDR3 bases are TGTGCCAGCAGCTGGGACTGGGACCGGAGTGGGGCCAACGTCCTGACTTTC.

There are many counts of this clonotype. V and J are TRBV12-3 or TRBV12-4 and TRBJ2-3, with TRBD1 identical over 9 bases. The CDR3 runs 13 residues. V was clipped by 6 bases and J by 6 bases; unmatched bases: 4. CDR3 region: CASSLDRGDTQYF. The CDR3 DNA sequence: TGTGCCAGCAGCCTCGACAGGGGGGATACGCAGTATTTT.

At least ten counts were recorded for this clonotype. This chain connects TRBV30 to TRBJ2-7; weak D call: TRBD1 (5 bases). Trimming left V 3 bases short and J 5 bases short, with 14 bases between. The CDR3 length is 13 residues. The germline V gene encodes CDR1 GTSNPN and CDR2 SVGIG (reference sequence). CDR3 sequence: CAWSPGRVNEQYF. Written as DNA, the CDR3 is TGTGCCTGGAGCCCGGGCAGGGTGAACGAGCAGTACTTC.

This clonotype was detected many times. The rearrangement uses TRBV9 and TRBJ1-2; TRBD1 might be the D (5 bases). Looked up from germline, CDR1 is SGDLS and CDR2 is YYNGEE. The CDR3 has 16 amino acids. Trimming shortened V by 0 bases and J by 4 bases, and 16 bases separated the two germline ends. CDR3 sequence: CASSVEAQGGLYGYTF. As DNA, the CDR3 is TGTGCCAGCAGCGTAGAGGCGCAGGGCGGTCTCTATGGCTACACCTTC.

This clonotype was counted ten times or more. CDR3 region: CASSLDKGTDTQYF. The DNA of the CDR3 is TGTGCCAGCAGTTTAGATAAGGGCACAGATACGCAGTATTTT. The chain joins TRBV12-3 or TRBV12-4 to TRBJ2-3; D gene ambiguous. With 1 base removed from V and 1 base from J, the gap between germline ends came to 6 bases. This CDR3 spans 14 amino acids.

The chain recombines TRBV5-1 with TRBJ2-3; 12 bases line up with TRBD2. Germline V CDR1 and CDR2: SGHRS, YFSETQ. Trimming at V came to 1 base and at J to 1 base, leaving 13 bases not matched to a gene. The CDR3 has 20 residues. CDR3 residues: CASSLYTLAGGRSGTDTQYF. CDR3 bases: TGCGCCAGCAGCTTGTATACCCTAGCGGGGGGGCGTTCGGGCACAGATACGCAGTATTTT.